This is a list of T cell receptor beta chains from one sample in a study of blood T cells in healthy people across ages. One entry per CDR3 protein, called by TCRdb with MiXCR from the 5' RACE reads. The sample comprises about 1.8 million distinct CDR3 sequences, roughly 52% of which are singletons, and roughly 2% rests with the top ten. Sequencing used blood. The source is a woman aged 40 to 50 in good health. The CDR3 runs from the conserved cysteine through the conserved F or W. D genes are given only for firm matches. The size entry is marked missing in some rows and otherwise reads once, few, many or a size class.

J gene: TRBJ2-5
clone size: NA
D gene: TRBD1
CDR3 length: 16
V gene: TRBV9
CDR3 DNA: TGTGCCAGCAGCGCCACAGGGGACGCAGGTAGGAATGAGCAGTACTTC
CDR3 protein: CASSATGDAGRNEQYF

J gene: TRBJ2-1
clone size: few
D gene: NA
CDR3 length: 14
V gene: TRBV11-2
CDR3 DNA: TGTGCCAGCAGCTTAGTAACAGCACCTCCTGAGCAGTTCTTC
CDR3 protein: CASSLVTAPPEQFF

J gene: TRBJ2-3
clone size: NA
D gene: NA
CDR3 length: 14
V gene: TRBV12-3/TRBV12-4
CDR3 DNA: TGTGCCAGCAGGGCGACAGGCCGCACAGATACGCAGTATTTT
CDR3 protein: CASRATGRTDTQYF

J gene: TRBJ2-5
clone size: NA
D gene: TRBD1
CDR3 length: 12
V gene: TRBV6-2/TRBV6-3
CDR3 DNA: TGTGCCAGCAGTTACACAGGGGCGACCCAGTACTTC
CDR3 protein: CASSYTGATQYF

J gene: TRBJ2-5
clone size: NA
D gene: TRBD2
CDR3 length: 15
V gene: TRBV9
CDR3 DNA: TGTGCCAGCAGTACTAGCGGGGGAACAGGAGAGACCCAGTACTTC
CDR3 protein: CASSTSGGTGETQYF

J gene: TRBJ2-5
clone size: many
D gene: TRBD2
CDR3 length: 16
V gene: TRBV25-1
CDR3 DNA: TGTGCCAGCAGTGAATTTAGACTAGCGGGGGGAGAGACCCAGTACTTC
CDR3 protein: CASSEFRLAGGETQYF

J gene: TRBJ2-3
clone size: NA
D gene: NA
CDR3 length: 19
V gene: TRBV28
CDR3 DNA: TGTGCCAGCATCTTCCTCCAGGTCCCAGGGGTGGACAACACAGATACGCAGTATTTT
CDR3 protein: CASIFLQVPGVDNTDTQYF

J gene: TRBJ2-7
clone size: few
D gene: NA
CDR3 length: 16
V gene: TRBV21-1
CDR3 DNA: TGTGCCAGCAGCAAGGGTCCCGGGACTCCGTCCTACGAGCAGTACTTC
CDR3 protein: CASSKGPGTPSYEQYF

J gene: TRBJ1-4
clone size: NA
D gene: NA
CDR3 length: 15
V gene: TRBV21-1
CDR3 DNA: TGTGCCAGCATCGCCACTTTGAGGGGCCGGGAAAAACTGTTTTTT
CDR3 protein: CASIATLRGREKLFF

J gene: TRBJ2-1
clone size: NA
D gene: TRBD2
CDR3 length: 16
V gene: TRBV11-2
CDR3 DNA: TGTGCCAGCAGACCTGGGACTAGCGGGGGGGGCAATGAGCAGTTCTTC
CDR3 protein: CASRPGTSGGGNEQFF

J gene: TRBJ1-2
clone size: few
D gene: NA
CDR3 length: 14
V gene: TRBV24-1
CDR3 DNA: TGTGCCACCAGTGACCGTCAAGAGTCCTATGGCTACACCTTC
CDR3 protein: CATSDRQESYGYTF

J gene: TRBJ1-2
clone size: NA
D gene: TRBD1
CDR3 length: 13
V gene: TRBV10-3
CDR3 DNA: TGTGCCACCGGGACAGGGGGAAACTATGGCTACACCTTC
CDR3 protein: CATGTGGNYGYTF

J gene: TRBJ2-3
clone size: few
D gene: NA
CDR3 length: 15
V gene: TRBV7-2
CDR3 DNA: TGTGCCAGCAGCCCGGAACCGGACAGCCGGGATACGCAGTATTTT
CDR3 protein: CASSPEPDSRDTQYF

J gene: TRBJ2-7
clone size: few
D gene: TRBD2
CDR3 length: 18
V gene: TRBV20-1
CDR3 DNA: TGCAGTGCTAGAGATCTGGGGCTAGCGGGGGGGCGATCCTACGAGCAGTACTTC
CDR3 protein: CSARDLGLAGGRSYEQYF

J gene: TRBJ2-5
clone size: NA
D gene: NA
CDR3 length: 15
V gene: TRBV10-3
CDR3 DNA: TGTGCCATCAGTGAATCGTGGGGGCGGAACAATGAGCAGTACTTC
CDR3 protein: CAISESWGRNNEQYF

J gene: TRBJ1-1
clone size: NA
D gene: NA
CDR3 length: 8
V gene: TRBV29-1
CDR3 DNA: TGCAGCGTTGGCGAAGCTTTCTTT
CDR3 protein: CSVGEAFF

J gene: TRBJ2-3
clone size: NA
D gene: NA
CDR3 length: 16
V gene: TRBV13
CDR3 DNA: TGTGCCAGCAGCTCACGGACGGAGACTAGCACAGATACGCAGTATTTT
CDR3 protein: CASSSRTETSTDTQYF

J gene: TRBJ2-1
clone size: NA
D gene: NA
CDR3 length: 13
V gene: TRBV27
CDR3 DNA: TGTGCCAGCAGCCATTTCTCCGGTAATGAGCAGTTCTTC
CDR3 protein: CASSHFSGNEQFF

J gene: TRBJ2-1
clone size: NA
D gene: TRBD1
CDR3 length: 14
V gene: TRBV29-1
CDR3 DNA: TGCAGCGGCGACGACAGGGACTCCTACAATGAGCAGTTCTTC
CDR3 protein: CSGDDRDSYNEQFF

J gene: TRBJ2-7
clone size: few
D gene: NA
CDR3 length: 14
V gene: TRBV11-2
CDR3 DNA: TGTGCCAGCAGCTTACGAACAGCCAGCTACGAGCAGTACTTC
CDR3 protein: CASSLRTASYEQYF

J gene: TRBJ1-1
clone size: NA
D gene: NA
CDR3 length: 15
V gene: TRBV4-3
CDR3 DNA: TGCGCCAGCAGCCAAGAAAGCGACAGGTCGGCTGAAGCTTTCTTT
CDR3 protein: CASSQESDRSAEAFF

J gene: TRBJ2-3
clone size: NA
D gene: TRBD2
CDR3 length: 18
V gene: TRBV5-1
CDR3 DNA: TGCGCCAGCAGCTTGCAGGGAGGGTCGACCTATAGCACAGATACGCAGTATTTT
CDR3 protein: CASSLQGGSTYSTDTQYF

J gene: TRBJ1-4
clone size: NA
D gene: NA
CDR3 length: 15
V gene: TRBV7-2
CDR3 DNA: TGTGCCAGCAGCTTAGCCTTGGGGCGGCCTGAAAAACTGTTTTTT
CDR3 protein: CASSLALGRPEKLFF

J gene: TRBJ2-1
clone size: NA
D gene: TRBD2
CDR3 length: 19
V gene: TRBV5-1
CDR3 DNA: TGCGCCAGCAGCCCGCGAGGACTAGCGGGGGGGCTTCCCTACAATGAGCAGTTCTTC
CDR3 protein: CASSPRGLAGGLPYNEQFF

J gene: TRBJ2-1
clone size: few
D gene: NA
CDR3 length: 11
V gene: TRBV20-1
CDR3 DNA: TGCAGTGCTAGGAGCAACAATGAGCAGTTCTTC
CDR3 protein: CSARSNNEQFF